This T cell receptor beta chain was obtained from a study of T cells after yellow fever vaccination. Notes on the study in general: CD4 and CD8 compartments shared a small share of clonotypes, likely from convergent recombination.

V was clipped by 5 bases and J by 3 bases; unmatched bases: 3. This CDR3 spans 13 amino acids. Germline CDR1 is SGHTA and CDR2 is FQGNSA. To note about this clonotype: Its antigen remains unidentified.

A universal primer site and UMIs were added as TCR cDNA was made by 5'RACE template switching. TCRdb re-derived calls from the 5' RACE reads in MiXCR, one entry per CDR3 protein. This sample has fewer than 350,000 distinct CDR3 sequences, with roughly 8.7% found just once. Sequencing used PBMCs, obtained on the day of the first yellow fever vaccination. The chain has TRBV7-2 and TRBJ2-7, with 8 bases that match TRBD2. This receptor was taken from a young man who received the YFV17D yellow fever vaccine. The CDR3 region has the DNA TGTGCCAGCAGCCGTAGCGGGATCTACGAGCAGTACTTC. Protein: CASSRSGIYEQYF.